This entry features one T cell receptor (beta chain) sequence. CDR3 length equals 14 residues. CDR1 and CDR2 (germline): MDHEN, SYDVKM. V was shortened by 4 bases and J by 1 base, with 9 bases between the two germline ends. The data stem from a study of blood T cell repertoires in COVID-19. Background on the study: Samples came from the United States, Italy and Spain, spanning acute and convalescent COVID-19. PBMCs, B-cell-depleted T cells, or T cells provided the cDNA or gDNA that made up the material.

In the original workflow: For nucleated cells, counts were estimated from reference gene primer amplification. TCRdb keeps only in-frame clones here, not all; method: immunoSEQ multiplex PCR. That table gives V, J and clone size, and the DNA gave D and trimming. The sample includes 200,000 to 250,000 clones, 80% seen only once; the top ten take roughly 13%. V gene TRBV28 combines with J gene TRBJ2-3, with unresolved D. The sequence was collected from a human donor in a cohort sampled during active COVID-19. Material: peripheral blood. In DNA form, the CDR3 reads TGTGCCAGCAGTTCGGGTCCCCGCACAGATACGCAGTATTTT. Protein product: CASSSGPRTDTQYF. Using reference TRBV28 and TRBJ2-3 for the parts outside the CDR3, the full variable domain is DVKVTQSSRYLVKRTGEKVFLECVQDMDHENMFWYRQDPGLGLRLIYFSYDVKMKEKGDIPEGYSVSREKKERFSLILESASTNQTSMYLCASSSGPRTDTQYFGPGTRLTVL.